Presented here are 13 T cell receptor beta chains from one specimen sequenced in a study of cytomegalovirus exposure and HLA in healthy donors. It was with 60 Vbeta and 13 Jbeta primers that the PCR ran. Measured with immunoSEQ multiplex PCR; TCRdb has only the in-frame clones, and not every one. The sample contains around 120,000 clones, about 80% of which appear only once. The sample taken for sequencing was PBMCs. These receptors all come from a male donor in good health and CMV-seronegative.

This clone was seen just once. The chain uses TRBV6-5 and TRBJ1-2, with no clear D. CDR1 is MNHEY, CDR2 SVGAGI, per germline. This CDR3 has 12 amino acids. The V end lost 6 bases, the J end lost 7 bases, and 12 bases lay between the germline ends. As DNA, the CDR3 is TGTGCCAGCAGGGAGAGTGCTACTGGCTACACCTTC. Protein: CASRESATGYTF.

J is TRBJ1-5 and V is TRBV6-5, with D maybe TRBD1 (5 bases). This CDR3 spans 13 amino acids. Between the trimmed V and J ends, which lost 5 bases and 7 bases, there was a span of 12 bases. Germline V gives CDR1 MNHEY, CDR2 SVGAGI. CDR3 sequence (DNA): TGTGCCAGCAGTGCAGGGTTTGGGCAGCCCCAGCATTTT. It encodes CASSAGFGQPQHF.

This chain uses TRBV5-4 with TRBJ2-2; a weak D match, TRBD2 (5 bases). From germline, CDR1 is SGHNT and CDR2 YYREEE (reference sequence). V lost 4 bases and J lost 7, with 17 bases in between. The length of the CDR3 is 15 residues. CDR3 protein: CASSDKRGVGGELFF. CDR3 sequence (DNA): TGTGCCAGCAGCGATAAACGGGGAGTTGGCGGGGAGCTGTTTTTT.

V is TRBV10-3 and J is TRBJ1-2; 7 positions agree with TRBD1. The ends lost 7 bases at V and 7 bases at J; junction bases unmatched: 15. Per the germline V gene, CDR1 is ENHRY and CDR2 is SYGVKD. The CDR3 has 15 residues. The CDR3 DNA sequence: TGTGCCATCACAGAGCCGGGACAGCTTCTCGGTGGCTACACCTTC. This codes for CAITEPGQLLGGYTF.

This chain links TRBV7-9 with TRBJ1-5; D may be TRBD1 (6 bases). The V end lost 5 bases, the J end lost 7 bases, and 18 bases lay between the germline ends. The germline CDR1 and CDR2 sequences are SEHNR and FQNEAQ (reference sequence). This CDR3 comprises 15 residues. The CDR3: CASSTRGGAGQPQHF. Here the CDR3 DNA reads TGTGCCAGCAGCACACGAGGGGGAGCCGGGCAGCCCCAGCATTTT.

J is TRBJ2-1 and V is TRBV4-2; 11 positions agree with TRBD2. J lost 7 bases, V lost 1 base, and 0 bases had no gene match. The germline V gene has CDR1 LGHNA and CDR2 YNFKEQ. The CDR3 consists of 14 residues. Written as DNA, the CDR3 is TGTGCCAGCAGCCAAGGACTAGCGGGGAATGAGCAGTTCTTC. Amino acids: CASSQGLAGNEQFF.

The J gene is TRBJ2-1, the V gene TRBV4-1; TRBD2 agrees at 10 bases. The trim removed 5 bases at V and 4 bases at J, leaving 8 bases unmatched. Germline V CDR1 and CDR2: MGHRA, YSYEKL. The length of the CDR3 is 16 residues. The CDR3 bases are TGCGCCAGCAGCGGCCCCGGACTAGCGGATTACAATGAGCAGTTCTTC. Translating gives CASSGPGLADYNEQFF.

DNA for the CDR3: TGTGCCAGCACCGAAGGAAGCGGGGGTTATTACAATGAGCAGTTCTTC. Amino acids: CASTEGSGGYYNEQFF. V usage is TRBV2 and J usage is TRBJ2-1; 8 positions agree with TRBD2. The V gene's germline CDR1 is SNHLY and CDR2 FYNNEI. CDR3 size: 16 residues. The ends lost 7 bases at V and 4 bases at J; junction bases unmatched: 12.

Only a few counts were recorded for this clone. The CDR3 coding sequence is TGCGCCAGCAGCTTGGGACAGCCGGCCTACGAGCAGTACTTC. It specifies CASSLGQPAYEQYF. The chain combines TRBV5-1 with TRBJ2-7; TRBD1 might be the D (5 bases). CDR1 SGHRS and CDR2 YFSETQ come from the germline V gene. Trimming took off 0 bases at V and 2 bases at J, with 9 bases between the two ends. The CDR3 extends over 14 amino acids.

This clone occurred once. Written as DNA, the CDR3 is TGTGCCAGCAGTGAAGCGGCGACAGGGGGCTACAATGAGCAGTTCTTC. Amino acids: CASSEAATGGYNEQFF. The chain carries TRBV2 and TRBJ2-1, with TRBD1 identical over 9 bases. The CDR3 covers 16 residues. Germline lookup yields CDR1 SNHLY and CDR2 FYNNEI. Germline trimming cut 0 bases from V and 3 bases from J; bases unmatched to any gene: 3.

A word on this clone: The same CDR3 can be traced to other DNA sequences in this sample. The CDR3 loop is CASSLGGGYEQYF. CDR3 DNA: TGTGCCAGCAGTTTGGGCGGGGGCTACGAGCAGTACTTC. The chain couples TRBV27 to TRBJ2-7, with TRBD2 identical over 7 bases. From germline, CDR1 is MNHEY and CDR2 SMNVEV (reference sequence). J was trimmed by 3 bases and V by 3 bases; bases with no gene match: 2. The CDR3 totals 13 residues.

V usage is TRBV30 and J usage is TRBJ1-2; 8 bases fit TRBD1. J lost 2 bases, V lost 1 base, and 6 bases had no gene match. This CDR3 is built from 15 residues. CDR1 is GTSNPN, CDR2 SVGIG, per germline (reference sequence). CDR3 in amino acids: CAWSGPRGLNYGYTF. CDR3 DNA: TGTGCCTGGAGTGGGCCCAGGGGGCTAAACTATGGCTACACCTTC. Complete variable domain (other parts from reference TRBV30 and TRBJ1-2): SQTIHQWPATLVQPVGSPLSLECTVEGTSNPNLYWYRQAAGRGLQLLFYSVGIGQISSEVPQNLSASRPQDRQFILSSKKLLLSDSGFYLCAWSGPRGLNYGYTFGSGTRLTVV.

V usage is TRBV11-2 and J usage is TRBJ2-5; no firm D call. The CDR3 length is 14 residues. Germline V CDR1 and CDR2: SGHAT, FQNNGV. The V and J ends lost 1 base and 5 bases respectively, with 11 bases between them. Written as DNA, the CDR3 is TGTGCCAGCAGCTTAGCTGTGGCGGTGGAGACCCAGTACTTC. This sequence encodes CASSLAVAVETQYF. Drawing the rest from reference TRBV11-2 and TRBJ2-5, the complete variable domain is EAGVAQSPRYKIIEKRQSVAFWCNPISGHATLYWYQQILGQGPKLLIQFQNNGVVDDSQLPKDRFSAERLKGVDSTLKIQPAKLEDSAVYLCASSLAVAVETQYFGPGTRLLVL.